This TCR beta chain was captured by sequencing in a study of T cells after yellow fever vaccination. Study as a whole: With SMART-Seq v4 Ultra Low Input, the fractions containing low cell numbers were prepared.

Regarding the study as a whole: At around 95% for CD4 and approximately 88% for CD8, most primary-vaccination clones showed up again after the booster.

With 3 bases removed from V and 5 bases from J, the gap between germline ends came to 2 bases. Germline V CDR1 and CDR2: DFQATT, SNEGSKA (reference sequence). The CDR3 contains 11 residues. TCRdb redid the calling of the 5' RACE reads with MiXCR, one entry per CDR3 protein. The repertoire holds 300,000 or so distinct CDR3 sequences, with approximately 4.2% as singletons. This clonotype appeared many times. Its antigen remains unknown. The source is a young man who received the YFV17D yellow fever vaccine. Sequencing used PBMCs, obtained 5 days after the yellow fever booster vaccination. The chain employs TRBV20-1 and TRBJ1-6; D gene uncertain. Here the CDR3 reads CSASHNSPLHF. CDR3 DNA sequence: TGCAGTGCTAGCCATAATTCACCCCTCCACTTT.